This T cell receptor beta chain appears in the sequencing data of a study of post-analysis software for immune sequencing data. Study-wide background: Patients had relapsing-remitting, secondary progressive or progressive-relapsing multiple sclerosis; some lacked subtype. Regarding the study as a whole: The study found TRBV5-6, TRBV5-1 and TRBV20-1 among several TRBV segments more frequent in patients than controls. Among multiple sclerosis patients, normalized Chao1 diversity was significantly below that of controls.

Sequencing libraries made from TCR beta cDNA carried unique molecular identifiers. When about 0.95 to 10 million T cells were used, they gave 500,000 or so cDNA molecules. TCRdb used MiXCR to reprocess the PCR reads, holding one entry per CDR3 protein. The table shows roughly 540,000 distinct CDR3 sequences, with 30% to 40% occurring only once. CDR1 MNHEY and CDR2 SVGAGI come from the germline V gene. This CDR3 has 16 residues. With respect to this clonotype: The antigen is undetermined. The junction departs from the called germline gene at one end, perhaps through a read error.

The V and J genes are TRBV6-5 and TRBJ1-2; 8 nucleotides agree with TRBD1. Sequences were obtained from blood. This sequence originates from a girl aged 2-17 years with multiple sclerosis. The CDR3 loop is CACSSLGQGGDYGYTF. The CDR3 nucleotides read TGTGCCTGCAGTTCCCTCGGACAGGGAGGGGACTATGGCTACACCTTC.